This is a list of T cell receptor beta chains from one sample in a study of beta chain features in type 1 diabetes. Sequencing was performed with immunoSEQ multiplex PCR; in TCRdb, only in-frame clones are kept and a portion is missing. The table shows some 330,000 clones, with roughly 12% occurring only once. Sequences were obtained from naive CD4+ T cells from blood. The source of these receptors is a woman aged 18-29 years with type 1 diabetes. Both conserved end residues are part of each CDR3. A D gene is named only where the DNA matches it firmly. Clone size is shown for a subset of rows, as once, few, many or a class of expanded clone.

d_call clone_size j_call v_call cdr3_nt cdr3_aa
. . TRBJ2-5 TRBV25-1 TGTGCCAGCAGTGACCCAAGCGGATACCAAGAGACCCAGTACTTC CASSDPSGYQETQYF
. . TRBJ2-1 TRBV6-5 TGTGCCAGCAGTTCGCGGGTCGTCAATGAGCAGTTCTTC CASSSRVVNEQFF
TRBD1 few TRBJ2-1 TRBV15 TGTGCCACCAGCAGAGGGGGGACAGGGGGCGGTGAGCAGTTCTTC CATSRGGTGGGEQFF
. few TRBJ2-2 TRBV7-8 TGTGCCAGCACCCCACGGGGGCGGGGGCTCGTCACCGGGGAGCTGTTTTTT CASTPRGRGLVTGELFF
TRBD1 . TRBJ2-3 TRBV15 TGTGCCACCAGCATACGGACAGGGCCAGATACGCAGTATTTT CATSIRTGPDTQYF
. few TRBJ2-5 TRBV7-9 TGTGCCAGCAGCTTAGCGGAGGCATCTAGGACCCAGTACTTC CASSLAEASRTQYF
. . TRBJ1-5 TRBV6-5 TGTGCCAGCAGTTACTTGGCCAATCAGCCCCAGCATTTT CASSYLANQPQHF
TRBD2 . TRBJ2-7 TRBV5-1 TGCGCCAGCAGCTTCAGACTAGCGGGATTGCGCGAGCAGTACTTC CASSFRLAGLREQYF
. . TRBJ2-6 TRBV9 TGTGCCAGCAGCGTACAAGGAGCTGGGGCCAACGTCCTGACTTTC CASSVQGAGANVLTF
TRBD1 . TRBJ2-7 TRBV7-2 TGTGCCAGCAGCCCCTCGGGACAGGGCTACGAGCAGTACTTC CASSPSGQGYEQYF
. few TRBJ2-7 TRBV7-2 TGTGCCAGCAGCACCCAAGACGGGAGCTACGAGCAGTACTTC CASSTQDGSYEQYF
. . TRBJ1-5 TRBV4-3 TGCGCCAGCAGCCAGGCCCATGGACAAATCCATCAGCCCCAGCATTTT CASSQAHGQIHQPQHF
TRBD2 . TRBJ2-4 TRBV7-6 TGTGCCAGCAGCTTGTCTAGCGGGGCCAAAAACATTCAGTACTTC CASSLSSGAKNIQYF
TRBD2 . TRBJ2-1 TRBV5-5 TGTGCCAGCAGCGGGACTATCAATGAGCAGTTCTTC CASSGTINEQFF
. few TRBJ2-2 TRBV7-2 TGTGCCAGCAGCTTAGGTCATGGCCCCGGGGAGCTGTTTTTT CASSLGHGPGELFF
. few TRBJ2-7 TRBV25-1 TGTGCCAGCCAGAGAGAGGGTGTCTACGAGCAGTACTTC CASQREGVYEQYF
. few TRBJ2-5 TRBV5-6 TGTGCCAGCAGCTCTACAGTCCAAGAGACCCAGTACTTC CASSSTVQETQYF
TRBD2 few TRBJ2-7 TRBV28 TGTGCCAGCAGGTTTTCACTAGCGGGTCTGAACGAGCAGTACTTC CASRFSLAGLNEQYF
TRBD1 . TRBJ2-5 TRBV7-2 TGTGCCAGCAGCCCCGAGAGGGACAGAGATTTGGAGACCCAGTACTTC CASSPERDRDLETQYF
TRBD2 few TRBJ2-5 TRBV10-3 TGTGCCATCTCCGGCGGGAGGGCCCAAGAGACCCAGTACTTC CAISGGRAQETQYF
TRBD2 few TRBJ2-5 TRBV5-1 TGCGCCAGCAGCAGAATTAGCGGGGCCCTCCAAGAGACCCAGTACTTC CASSRISGALQETQYF
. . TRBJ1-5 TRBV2 TGTGCCGGCAGGGAGTCCGGGGGGAATCAGCCCCAGCATTTT CAGRESGGNQPQHF
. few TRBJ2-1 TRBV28 TGTGCCAGCCATACGAGGGCTACTGAGCAGTTCTTC CASHTRATEQFF
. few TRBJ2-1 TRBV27 TGTGCCAGCAATTCATACAATGAGCAGTTCTTC CASNSYNEQFF
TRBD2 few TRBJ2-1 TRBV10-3 TGTGCCATCAGGGGGACTAGTGGTCCCTACAATGAGCAGTTCTTC CAIRGTSGPYNEQFF
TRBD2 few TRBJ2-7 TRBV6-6 TGTGCCAGTCGACTAGCGGGAGGTGGTGAGCAGTACTTC CASRLAGGGEQYF
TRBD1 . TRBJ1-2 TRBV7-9 TGTGCCAGCAGCCCCGGACAGGGTGGCTACACCTTC CASSPGQGGYTF
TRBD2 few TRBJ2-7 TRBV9 TGTGCCAGCAGCGTCGGGGGGGACTACGAGCAGTACTTC CASSVGGDYEQYF
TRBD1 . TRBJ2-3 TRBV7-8 TGTGCCAGCAACCCTAGGGGACAGGGGAGCACAGATACGCAGTATTTT CASNPRGQGSTDTQYF
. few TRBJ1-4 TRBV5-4 TGTGCCAGCAGCCCCCAGGGAAAGAATGAAAAACTGTTTTTT CASSPQGKNEKLFF
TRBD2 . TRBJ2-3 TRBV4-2 TGTGCCAGCAGCCAACCGAGAGCTAGCGGGCGCACAGATACGCAGTATTTT CASSQPRASGRTDTQYF
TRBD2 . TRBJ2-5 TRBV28 TGTGCCAGCAGTGTAGCCGGCGCGGGAGAAGAGACCCAGTACTTC CASSVAGAGEETQYF
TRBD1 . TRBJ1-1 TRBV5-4 TGTGCCAGCAGCCAACGGGACAGGGAAAGAGAAGCTTTCTTT CASSQRDREREAFF
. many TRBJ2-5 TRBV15 TGTGCCACCAGCAGAGATCGGGAGACCCAGTACTTC CATSRDRETQYF
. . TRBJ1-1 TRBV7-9 TGTGCCAGCAGCTTTGAAGGTCAGGGCACTGAAGCTTTCTTT CASSFEGQGTEAFF
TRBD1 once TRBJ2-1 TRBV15 TGTGCCACCAGCAGAACAGGGGGTGGATACAATGAGCAGTTCTTC CATSRTGGGYNEQFF
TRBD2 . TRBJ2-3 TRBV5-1 TGCGCCAGCAGCTTCTCTAGCGGGGCACCAGATACGCAGTATTTT CASSFSSGAPDTQYF
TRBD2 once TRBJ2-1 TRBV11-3 TGTGCCAGCAGCGCTGGGACTAGCGGTGCCAATGAGCAGTTCTTC CASSAGTSGANEQFF
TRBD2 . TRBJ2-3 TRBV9 TGTGCCAGCAGCGTCCGTAATAGCGGGGTTGCGCAGTATTTT CASSVRNSGVAQYF
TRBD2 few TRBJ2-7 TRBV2 TGTGCCAGCAGTGAGTCGCGGGGGGGGGAGCAGTACTTC CASSESRGGEQYF
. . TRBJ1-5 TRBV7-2 TGTGCCAGCAGCTTAGACAGGGAAATTAATCAGCCCCAGCATTTT CASSLDREINQPQHF
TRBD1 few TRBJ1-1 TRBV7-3 TGTGCCAGCAGCGGGACAGGTGGGACTGAAGCTTTCTTT CASSGTGGTEAFF
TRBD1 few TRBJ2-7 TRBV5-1 TGCGCCAGCAGCCCACGGACAGGCGGCCAGAACGAGCAGTACTTC CASSPRTGGQNEQYF
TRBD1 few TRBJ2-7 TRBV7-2 TGTGCCAGCAGCCGGGACAGAAGACACTCCTACGAGCAGTACTTC CASSRDRRHSYEQYF
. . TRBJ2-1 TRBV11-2 TGTGCCAGCAGCTTAGCTGAGACTAGAGGACTGTTCTTC CASSLAETRGLFF
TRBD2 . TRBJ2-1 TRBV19 TGTGCCAGTACCGGAGGGACTAGCTACAATGAGCAGTTCTTC CASTGGTSYNEQFF
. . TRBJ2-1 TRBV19 TGTGCCAGTAGTATTGGCAAGAATGAGCAGTTCTTC CASSIGKNEQFF
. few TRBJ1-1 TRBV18 TGTGCCAGCTCCCCGGACAGCACTGAAGCTTTCTTT CASSPDSTEAFF
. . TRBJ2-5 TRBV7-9 TGTGCCAGCAGCTTCATTCCCTGGAGGGAGCGAGAGACCCAGTACTTC CASSFIPWRERETQYF
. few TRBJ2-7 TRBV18 TGTGCCAGCTCAAGCGGGCAGACCTACGAGCAGTACTTC CASSSGQTYEQYF
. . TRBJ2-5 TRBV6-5 TGTGCCAGCAGTTACGGAAGCCAGGGGATTGCCCAGTACTTC CASSYGSQGIAQYF
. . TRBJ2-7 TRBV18 TGTGCCAGCTCACCGGGAGGTTTCTACGAGCAGTACTTC CASSPGGFYEQYF
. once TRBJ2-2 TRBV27 TGTGCCAGCAGCAGTAGGGCGGGGTACACCGGGGAGCTGTTTTTT CASSSRAGYTGELFF
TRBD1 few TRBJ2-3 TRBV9 TGTGCCAGCAGCGCCCGGGGACAGAGCACAGATACGCAGTATTTT CASSARGQSTDTQYF
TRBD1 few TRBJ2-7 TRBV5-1 TGCGCCAGCAGCTTGGGTGACAGGGCGAACGAGCAGTACTTC CASSLGDRANEQYF
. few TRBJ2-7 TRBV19 TGTGCCAGTAGTATATCCGTACACACCGCCTACGAGCAGTACTTC CASSISVHTAYEQYF
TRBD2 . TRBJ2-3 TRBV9 TGTGCCAGCAGCGTAGCTAGCGGGGGCCAATCAGATACGCAGTATTTT CASSVASGGQSDTQYF
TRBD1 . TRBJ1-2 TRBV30 TGTGCCTGGGCAAGGGACAGGGGCCTGTATGGCTACACCTTC CAWARDRGLYGYTF
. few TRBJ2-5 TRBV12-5 TGTGCTAGTGGTCTAGGACAGAAAGAGACCCAGTACTTC CASGLGQKETQYF
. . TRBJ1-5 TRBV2 TGTGCCAGCGCCCTGGGGGGGGGTGGCAATCAGCCCCAGCATTTT CASALGGGGNQPQHF